Each of the 25 T cell receptor beta chains below was sequenced from the same sample in a study of T cell clones after liver transplantation. TCRdb keeps only in-frame clones here, not all; method: immunoSEQ multiplex PCR. The sample contains 40,000 to 65,000 clones, around 84% of which appear only once. The source material was CD4+ T cells from blood, sampled before liver transplant. The receptors derive from a human donor who received a liver transplant.

This clone has a handful of counts. This rearrangement joins TRBV19 to TRBJ2-3, with D perhaps matching TRBD2 (5 bases). The germline CDR1 and CDR2 sequences are LNHDA and SQIVND (reference sequence). The CDR3 length is 16 residues. V lost 6 bases, J lost 2 bases, and 18 bases lay in between. CDR3 coding DNA: TGTGCCAGTAGGGGGTCTGGCAGGACTTACACAGATACGCAGTATTTT. This encodes CASRGSGRTYTDTQYF.

The rearrangement uses TRBV15 and TRBJ2-5; TRBD2 might be the D (5 bases). V dropped 0 bases and J dropped 0 bases, with 8 bases sitting between them. The CDR3 loop spans 15 amino acids. Germline CDR1 is LNHNV and CDR2 is YYDKDF (reference sequence). The CDR3 DNA follows: TGTGCCACCAGCAGAGAACTAGTGGACCAAGAGACCCAGTACTTC. The encoded protein is CATSRELVDQETQYF.

V and J are TRBV6-1 and TRBJ1-1; tentatively, D is TRBD1 (5 bases). V lost 6 bases to trimming and J lost 1 base, with 6 bases between them. Germline CDR1 is MNHNS and CDR2 is SASEGT. CDR3 length equals 12 residues. The CDR3 loop is CASRTANTEAFF. The CDR3 nucleotides are TGTGCCAGCAGGACAGCGAACACTGAAGCTTTCTTT.

The chain couples TRBV7-3 to TRBJ2-3; possibly TRBD1 for D (5 bases). Trimming stripped 1 base from V and 5 bases from J, with 7 bases between. Germline V gene lookup returns CDR1 SGHTA and CDR2 FQGTGA. CDR3 size: 13 residues. This CDR3 reads CASSLIGVDTQYF. CDR3 bases: TGTGCCAGCAGCTTAATAGGGGTAGATACGCAGTATTTT.

The chain uses TRBV4-1 and TRBJ2-3, with 11 bases fitting TRBD2. The V segment lost 1 base and the J segment 7 bases; nucleotides outside the gene matches: 7. Per germline, CDR1 MGHRA and CDR2 YSYEKL. There are 16 residues in the CDR3. The DNA of the CDR3 is TGCGCCAGCAGCCAAGCTCCCGGGACTAGCGGCTATACGCAGTATTTT. Translation gives CASSQAPGTSGYTQYF.

This chain joins TRBV13 and TRBJ2-1; 8 nucleotides line up with TRBD2. V was pared by 0 bases and J by 3 bases, with 1 base of the junction left unmatched. The CDR3 totals 15 residues. The V gene's germline CDR1 is PRHDT and CDR2 FYEKMQ (reference sequence). The CDR3 is CASSLGGLVYNEQFF. The CDR3, as DNA: TGTGCCAGCAGCTTAGGGGGACTAGTCTACAATGAGCAGTTCTTC.

This clone appeared a single time. The rearrangement joins TRBV12-2 to TRBJ2-1; the table's D gene call, TRBD1, was not cross checked with the DNA. TRBV12-2 is given as a pseudogene. The CDR3 consists of 10 residues. CDR3 sequence reads: CAPGGNEQFF. DNA of the CDR3: TGTGCGCCAGGGGGCAATGAGCAGTTCTTC.

The sample holds one count of this clone. CDR3: CASTGSLSGTQYF. The CDR3 region has the DNA TGTGCCAGCACCGGAAGCCTTAGCGGTACGCAGTATTTT. J is TRBJ2-3 and V is TRBV5-4; D is perhaps TRBD2 (6 bases). Germline assignment: CDR1 SGHNT and CDR2 YYREEE (reference sequence). The CDR3 spans 13 residues. Trimming removed 6 bases from V and 8 bases from J, with 16 bases in between.

This clone was seen more than once but under ten times. The chain employs TRBV28 and TRBJ1-2; D unresolved. V gave up 2 bases and J gave up 0 bases, with 10 bases separating them. The CDR3 length is 15 residues. Looked up from germline, CDR1 is MDHEN and CDR2 is SYDVKM. The CDR3 DNA reads TGTGCCAGCAGTTTAGCGACACTTACTAACTATGGCTACACCTTC. It codes for CASSLATLTNYGYTF.

The rearrangement joins TRBV5-1 to TRBJ2-1; D unresolved. Germline CDR1 SGHRS, CDR2 YFSETQ. The CDR3 has 14 residues. V lost 2 bases to trimming and J lost 3 bases, with 9 bases between them. CDR3 sequence (DNA): TGCGCCAGCAGCTTTGACGACGGCTACAATGAGCAGTTCTTC. It codes for CASSFDDGYNEQFF.

The rearrangement links TRBV19 to TRBJ1-5; D gene ambiguous. Looked up from germline, CDR1 is LNHDA and CDR2 is SQIVND (reference sequence). The ends were cut back, 5 bases at V and 3 bases at J, with 8 bases in the middle. The CDR3 spans 13 residues. The CDR3 region is CASSLGFNQPQHF. The CDR3 DNA is TGTGCCAGTAGTTTAGGGTTCAATCAGCCCCAGCATTTT.

V usage is TRBV9 and J usage is TRBJ1-5, with unresolved D. The germline V gene encodes CDR1 SGDLS and CDR2 YYNGEE. CDR3 size: 14 residues. V lost 0 bases and J 5 bases, leaving 9 bases between the germline ends. The CDR3 spells CASSVDRSDQPQHF. The CDR3 DNA reads TGTGCCAGCAGCGTAGATAGGAGCGATCAGCCCCAGCATTTT.

The gene calls are TRBV11-3 and TRBJ2-2; TRBD1 matches 10 bases. The CDR3 runs 15 residues. Germline CDR1 and CDR2: SGHNT and YENEEA. V gave up 1 base and J gave up 7 bases; unmatched junction bases: 3. The CDR3 DNA reads TGTGCCAGCAGCTTAGTCGGGACAGGGGACGGGGAGCTGTTTTTT. Translated, it gives CASSLVGTGDGELFF.

The V call is TRBV7-3, the J call TRBJ2-1; weak D call: TRBD1 (6 bases). CDR3 length: 16 amino acids. Germline loops: CDR1 SGHTA, CDR2 FQGTGA. Deletions cut 2 bases from V and 7 bases from J, with 18 bases between. The DNA for the CDR3 is TGTGCCAGCAGCTTAGGCGCTTCGGCAGGGACAAATGAGCAGTTCTTC. It codes for CASSLGASAGTNEQFF.

The chain recombines TRBV6-4 with TRBJ2-4; 13 positions match TRBD2. The CDR3 has 19 amino acids. Germline lookup yields CDR1 MRHNA and CDR2 SNTAGT. The V gene end was trimmed by 7 bases and the J gene end by 1 base; junction bases not matched to a gene: 13. CDR3 coding DNA: TGTGCCAGCAAACATTGGACTAGCGGGAGTGTGGGGGCCAAAAACATTCAGTACTTC. Encoded protein: CASKHWTSGSVGAKNIQYF.

V is TRBV7-2 and J is TRBJ1-2; possible D gene TRBD1, 6 bases. Germline V CDR1 and CDR2: SGHTA, FQGNSA. Deletions cut 2 bases from V and 12 bases from J, with 16 bases between. The CDR3 has 13 residues. The CDR3: CASSLYRAQGDTF. CDR3 sequence (DNA): TGTGCCAGCAGCTTATACAGGGCTCAAGGGGACACCTTC.

CDR3 in DNA: TGTGCCAGTAGTGAGGACCGCCCGGGGTATGGCTACACCTTC. Its translation: CASSEDRPGYGYTF. This chain joins TRBV19 and TRBJ1-2, with D hard to call. This CDR3 has 14 residues. The V and J ends lost 5 bases and 5 bases respectively, with 15 bases between them. The germline V gene has CDR1 LNHDA and CDR2 SQIVND (reference sequence).

This clone occurred a few times. V and J are TRBV19 and TRBJ1-1; perhaps TRBD1 as D (5 bases). The germline gives CDR1 LNHDA, CDR2 SQIVND (reference sequence). The CDR3 covers 13 residues. Trimming stripped 6 bases from V and 5 bases from J, with 13 bases between. CDR3 bases: TGTGCCAGTAGCAAGCGGGGGGTGACTGAAGCTTTCTTT. This sequence encodes CASSKRGVTEAFF.

CDR3 nucleotide sequence: TGTGCCAGCCAGACAGGTACCCCAGAAGGGGAGCAGTACTTC. Encoded protein: CASQTGTPEGEQYF. The chain links TRBV5-4 to TRBJ2-7; perhaps TRBD1 as D (6 bases). There are 14 residues in the CDR3. CDR1 and CDR2 (germline): SGHNT, YYREEE (reference sequence). Trimming stripped 7 bases from V and 7 bases from J, with 21 bases between. Full variable domain (rest looked up from reference TRBV5-4 and TRBJ2-7): ETGVTQSPTHLIKTRGQQVTLRCSSQSGHNTVSWYQQALGQGPQFIFQYYREEENGRGNFPPRFSGLQFPNYSSELNVNALELDDSALYLCASQTGTPEGEQYFGPGTRLTVT.

This clone was seen a single time. The genes are TRBV11-3 and TRBJ2-3; possibly TRBD1 or TRBD2 for D (5 bases each). CDR1 and CDR2 from the germline V gene are SGHNT and YENEEA. V lost 1 base and J lost 0, with 8 bases in between. The CDR3 runs to 15 residues. CDR3 bases: TGTGCCAGCAGCTTAGGGGGCGGGAGCACAGATACGCAGTATTTT. Translating gives CASSLGGGSTDTQYF.

V usage is TRBV28 and J usage is TRBJ2-3, with a possible D match to TRBD2 (6 bases). CDR3 length equals 14 residues. Between the trimmed V and J ends, which lost 3 bases and 0 bases, there was a span of 7 bases. The V gene's germline CDR1 is MDHEN and CDR2 SYDVKM. CDR3 nucleotide sequence: TGTGCCAGCAGTTTGGGGGGTAGCACAGATACGCAGTATTTT. Amino acids: CASSLGGSTDTQYF.

This clone counts as medium-sized. V gene TRBV28 combines with J gene TRBJ2-1; the D gene could be TRBD1 or TRBD2 (5 bases each). V was clipped by 2 bases and J by 6 bases, with 11 bases between them. The CDR3 sequence is 14 residues long. Germline V gene data show CDR1 as MDHEN and CDR2 as SYDVKM. The CDR3 is CASSLGGAINEQFF. DNA of the CDR3: TGTGCCAGCAGTTTAGGGGGTGCAATCAATGAGCAGTTCTTC.

The rearrangement joins TRBV5-1 to TRBJ1-2; a possible D gene is TRBD1 (5 bases). V was clipped by 4 bases and J by 5 bases, with 18 bases between them. This CDR3 contains 15 residues. Germline loops: CDR1 SGHRS, CDR2 YFSETQ. In DNA form, the CDR3 reads TGCGCCAGCAGCATCGGTTTCGGGGGACGGTATGGCTACACCTTC. Amino acid sequence: CASSIGFGGRYGYTF.

The chain recombines TRBV19 with TRBJ1-5; no firm D call. Trimming stripped 3 bases from V and 5 bases from J, with 14 bases between. Germline-derived CDR1 and CDR2 are LNHDA and SQIVND (reference sequence). The CDR3 totals 15 residues. The chain's CDR3 is CASSMRRGADQPQHF. CDR3 nucleotide sequence: TGTGCCAGTAGTATGAGACGGGGTGCGGATCAGCCCCAGCATTTT. Together with reference TRBV19 and TRBJ1-5, the CDR3 gives the full variable domain: DGGITQSPKYLFRKEGQNVTLSCEQNLNHDAMYWYRQDPGQGLRLIYYSQIVNDFQKGDIAEGYSVSREKKESFPLTVTSAQKNPTAFYLCASSMRRGADQPQHFGDGTRLSIL.

This chain uses TRBV19 with TRBJ2-3; no clear D. This CDR3 has 11 residues. V was pared by 7 bases and J by 11 bases, with 13 bases between. CDR1 is LNHDA and CDR2 is SQIVND in the germline V gene (reference sequence). CDR3 sequence: CASNERGVQYF. The DNA for the CDR3 is TGTGCCAGTAACGAGCGAGGCGTGCAGTATTTT.